Listed below are T cell receptor beta chains from one sample, sequenced in a study of shared clonotypes between healthy human individuals. Profiling relied on immunoSEQ multiplex PCR, and the TCRdb table lists in-frame clones only, not all of them. The data contain more than 2,000,000 clones, about 92% of them singletons. Material: naive CD4+ T cells sorted from blood. Receptor source: a man aged 18-30 years in good health. Both conserved end residues are part of each CDR3. The D gene is left open where the match is weak. The size field is filled for only some rows; it gives once, few, many or a size class.

v_gene	j_gene	d_gene	abundance	CDR3nt	CDR3aa
TRBV11-3	TRBJ2-2	TRBD1	once	TGTGCCAGCAGCACAGGGGACACCGGGGAGCTGTTTTTT	CASSTGDTGELFF
TRBV5-6	TRBJ2-3	NA	NA	TGTGCCAGCAGCTTGGTGGACAGACGCACAGATACGCAGTATTTT	CASSLVDRRTDTQYF
TRBV18	TRBJ1-2	NA	NA	TGTGCCAGCTCACCAATCTCCATTACACCGAACTATGGCTACACCTTC	CASSPISITPNYGYTF
TRBV11-3	TRBJ2-2	TRBD2	once	TGTGCCAGCAGCTTAGAGGGATATGGGACTAGCGCCGGCACCGGGGAGCTGTTTTTT	CASSLEGYGTSAGTGELFF
TRBV5-4	TRBJ2-5	NA	NA	TGTGCCAGCAGCCGGGGTAGCGGTCACCAAGAGACCCAGTACTTC	CASSRGSGHQETQYF
TRBV28	TRBJ2-5	NA	NA	TGTGCCAGCAAAAGCTTAGGGACAAAAGAGACCCAGTACTTC	CASKSLGTKETQYF
TRBV30	TRBJ1-3	NA	once	TGTGCCTGGGGGGGAGGGTTCTCGAGAAACACCATATATTTT	CAWGGGFSRNTIYF
TRBV9	TRBJ1-5	NA	NA	TGTGCCAGCAGCCCGTCGGCGGGTCAGCCCCAGCATTTT	CASSPSAGQPQHF
TRBV5-1	TRBJ2-5	NA	once	TGCGCCAGCAGCTTGACGGGACTCCAAGAGACCCAGTACTTC	CASSLTGLQETQYF
TRBV6-6	TRBJ2-5	TRBD2	NA	TGTGCCAGCAGTTACGAGGTAGCGGGAGGGGAAGAGACCCAGTACTTC	CASSYEVAGGEETQYF
TRBV6-6	TRBJ1-4	NA	NA	TGTGCCAGCAGACCCGGGCCCCGAGGTGAAAAACTGTTTTTT	CASRPGPRGEKLFF
TRBV7-9	TRBJ2-1	TRBD2	NA	TGTGCCAGCAGCTTTCCAGCGGGACGGGACAATGAGCAGTTCTTC	CASSFPAGRDNEQFF
TRBV12-5	TRBJ2-5	NA	once	TGTGCTAGTACCCGACCCAGCGGGCAAGGCGAGACCCAGTACTTC	CASTRPSGQGETQYF
TRBV5-1	TRBJ2-5	NA	NA	TGCGCCAGCAGCCCCGACAGTTTAGAGACCCAGTACTTC	CASSPDSLETQYF
TRBV10-2	TRBJ1-2	NA	NA	TGCGCCAGCAGTGAGTCTTTCTATGGCTACACCTTC	CASSESFYGYTF
TRBV7-7	TRBJ2-7	TRBD1	few	TGTGCTAGCAGCCAGGGACAGTCCTACGAGCAGTACTTC	CASSQGQSYEQYF
TRBV29-1	TRBJ1-1	NA	NA	TGCAGCGTCGTCCGGGCGAACACTGAAGCTTTCTTT	CSVVRANTEAFF
TRBV10-3	TRBJ1-5	NA	NA	TGTGCCATCAGTGAAACAGTAACCAGTCAGCCCCAGCATTTT	CAISETVTSQPQHF
TRBV4-2	TRBJ1-5	NA	NA	TGTGCCAGCAGCCAAGATGAGGCAGGGAACCAGCCCCAGCATTTT	CASSQDEAGNQPQHF
TRBV27	TRBJ1-2	TRBD1	NA	TGTGCCAGCAGTCAACAGGGGTATTATGGCTACACCTTC	CASSQQGYYGYTF
TRBV5-1	TRBJ2-1	NA	NA	TGCGCCAGCAGCTTGGAGGCAGCCGTCAATGAGCAGTTCTTC	CASSLEAAVNEQFF
TRBV6-5	TRBJ2-6	NA	NA	TGTGCCAGCAGCCTCCGGGGCTCTGGGGCCAACGTCCTGACTTTC	CASSLRGSGANVLTF
TRBV7-9	TRBJ1-5	NA	NA	TGTGCCAGCAGCTCTCCCGGGACGGGTCAGCCCCAGCATTTT	CASSSPGTGQPQHF
TRBV11-3	TRBJ1-2	TRBD1	NA	TGTGCCAGCAGTCACCCAAGGACAGGGGGGGGCTACACCTTC	CASSHPRTGGGYTF
TRBV2	TRBJ2-2	NA	NA	TGTGCCAGCATGGGGGCTAGCGGTAGCACCGGGGAGCTGTTTTTT	CASMGASGSTGELFF
TRBV5-4	TRBJ2-7	NA	NA	TGTGCCAGCAGCTTGCAGGGACAAGGAGCCTACGAGCAGTACTTC	CASSLQGQGAYEQYF
TRBV5-1	TRBJ2-5	NA	NA	TGCGCCAGCAGCTTGGGACTAGTAGAGACCCAGTACTTC	CASSLGLVETQYF
TRBV7-2	TRBJ1-6	TRBD1	NA	TGTGCCAGCAGCTTACTCCCGACAGGGTACAATTCACCCCTCCACTTT	CASSLLPTGYNSPLHF
TRBV6-1	TRBJ1-1	TRBD1	once	TGTGCCAGCAACCCAGGGGGAGGCACTGAAGCTTTCTTT	CASNPGGGTEAFF
TRBV18	TRBJ2-7	NA	once	TGTGCCAGCTCACACACCGGATGGGCCTCCTACGAGCAGTACTTC	CASSHTGWASYEQYF
TRBV5-1	TRBJ1-1	NA	NA	TGCGCCAGCAGCTTAGTAGTGCTCGGGAACACTGAAGCTTTCTTT	CASSLVVLGNTEAFF
TRBV4-3	TRBJ1-4	NA	NA	TGCGCCAGCAGCCAAGGAACACCGTCGGGCGCAACTAATGAAAAACTGTTTTTT	CASSQGTPSGATNEKLFF